This is a list of T cell receptor beta chains from one sample in a study of blood T cell repertoires in COVID-19. Only in-frame clones appear in the TCRdb table, and some are missing; sequencing was by immunoSEQ multiplex PCR. The sample carries about 140,000 clones, roughly 85% recorded once. Specimen: peripheral blood. Source of these receptors: a man aged 45-65 years with acute or convalescent COVID-19. CDR3s include the opening cysteine and the closing phenylalanine or tryptophan. The D gene is left open where the match is weak. Rows may omit the clone size; those that give it use once, few, many or a size class.

TRBV2	TRBJ1-4	-	-	CASRAGDTATNEKLFF	TGTGCCAGCAGGGCGGGGGACACCGCAACTAATGAAAAACTGTTTTTT
TRBV2	TRBJ2-1	-	-	CASTEPGTYNNEQFF	TGTGCCAGCACAGAACCCGGGACATATAACAATGAGCAGTTCTTC
TRBV6-1	TRBJ2-2	-	-	CASSGYSGTNTGELFF	TGTGCCAGCAGTGGTTATAGCGGAACGAACACCGGGGAGCTGTTTTTT
TRBV2	TRBJ2-4	TRBD1	-	CASIGGQPTGGEAKNIQYF	TGTGCCAGCATAGGTGGCCAACCAACAGGGGGCGAAGCCAAAAACATTCAGTACTTC
TRBV10-3	TRBJ2-2	-	-	CAISDGVTGELFF	TGTGCCATCAGTGACGGGGTCACCGGGGAGCTGTTTTTT
TRBV27	TRBJ2-7	TRBD1	-	CASSPIDRVPYEQYF	TGTGCCAGCAGCCCAATCGACAGGGTTCCCTACGAGCAGTACTTC
TRBV7-2	TRBJ1-2	-	-	CASSLDTNYGYTF	TGTGCCAGCAGCTTAGACACTAACTATGGCTACACCTTC
TRBV11-2	TRBJ2-5	-	-	CASSSLQGQETQYF	TGTGCCAGCAGCTCGCTACAGGGCCAAGAGACCCAGTACTTC
TRBV10-3	TRBJ1-1	-	-	CAISTTWGDTEAFF	TGTGCCATCAGTACAACTTGGGGGGACACTGAAGCTTTCTTT
TRBV7-8	TRBJ2-6	TRBD1	-	CASSKRQGAQGANVLTF	TGTGCCAGCAGCAAACGACAGGGGGCGCAAGGGGCCAACGTCCTGACTTTC
TRBV11-3	TRBJ2-3	-	-	CASSFWTATDTQYF	TGTGCCAGCAGCTTTTGGACAGCTACAGATACGCAGTATTTT
TRBV5-1	TRBJ2-1	TRBD1	-	CASSSTGDPYNEQFF	TGCGCCAGCAGCTCTACAGGGGACCCTTACAATGAGCAGTTCTTC
TRBV5-1	TRBJ2-2	TRBD1	once	CASSQGQHTGELFF	TGCGCCAGCAGCCAGGGACAGCACACCGGGGAGCTGTTTTTT
TRBV6-1	TRBJ1-4	-	-	CASSEYGGEKLFF	TGTGCCAGCAGTGAATACGGGGGTGAAAAACTGTTTTTT
TRBV18	TRBJ2-1	TRBD1	-	CASSSGQDNEQFF	TGTGCCAGCTCATCGGGACAGGACAATGAGCAGTTCTTC
TRBV18	TRBJ1-2	-	-	CASSPRDTDGYTF	TGTGCCAGCTCACCACGGGACACCGATGGCTACACCTTC
TRBV19	TRBJ2-3	TRBD2	-	CASSLAGGPSDTQYF	TGTGCCAGTAGTCTAGCGGGAGGGCCGTCGGATACGCAGTATTTT
TRBV5-6	TRBJ2-1	-	few	CASSSSLTTQQFF	TGTGCCAGCAGCTCCTCCTTGACTACCCAGCAGTTCTTC
TRBV7-9	TRBJ1-5	-	-	CASSRAGVEPQHF	TGTGCCAGCAGCCGGGCGGGGGTTGAGCCCCAGCATTTT
TRBV19	TRBJ1-6	TRBD1	once	CASSISTGGRSPLHF	TGTGCCAGTAGTATCTCGACAGGGGGAAGGTCACCCCTCCACTTT
TRBV30	TRBJ1-5	-	few	CAWSLADYQPQHF	TGTGCCTGGAGTTTGGCAGATTATCAGCCCCAGCATTTT
TRBV28	TRBJ1-1	-	-	CASSLGSGYRTMNTEAFF	TGTGCCAGCAGTTTAGGCTCAGGGTATCGTACAATGAACACTGAAGCTTTCTTT
TRBV5-1	TRBJ1-1	-	-	CASSFSSMNTEAFF	TGCGCCAGCAGCTTTTCATCCATGAACACTGAAGCTTTCTTT
TRBV7-3	TRBJ2-7	TRBD1	-	CASSYQSTGSEQYF	TGTGCCAGCAGCTACCAATCGACAGGGTCCGAGCAGTACTTC
TRBV10-2	TRBJ1-2	TRBD1	-	CASRGDRELMGYTF	TGCGCCAGCAGGGGGGACAGGGAACTAATGGGCTACACCTTC
TRBV18	TRBJ2-1	TRBD2	-	CASSTGTRNEQFF	TGTGCCAGCTCAACCGGGACTAGAAATGAGCAGTTCTTC
TRBV5-1	TRBJ2-2	-	once	CASSLVRENTGELFF	TGCGCCAGCAGCTTGGTACGGGAGAACACCGGGGAGCTGTTTTTT
TRBV28	TRBJ2-7	TRBD1	-	CASSFGTGENYF	TGTGCCAGCAGTTTTGGGACAGGGGAAAATTACTTC
TRBV15	TRBJ1-2	TRBD1	-	CATSKEPDRVGGYTF	TGTGCCACCAGCAAGGAACCGGACAGGGTGGGTGGCTACACCTTC
TRBV10-2	TRBJ2-7	-	-	CASSYGLSWEQYF	TGCGCCAGCAGCTATGGACTCTCCTGGGAGCAGTACTTC
TRBV25-1	TRBJ2-6	-	-	CASSPGDGSSGANVLTF	TGTGCCAGCAGTCCGGGAGACGGTTCCTCGGGGGCCAACGTCCTGACTTTC
TRBV3-1/TRBV3-2	TRBJ2-7	TRBD2	-	CASSQRVTSGGYEQYF	TGTGCCAGCAGCCAACGGGTGACTAGCGGCGGCTACGAGCAGTACTTC
TRBV6-5	TRBJ1-1	-	-	CASRVSSSTAEAFF	TGTGCCAGCAGGGTTTCATCCTCGACAGCTGAAGCTTTCTTT
TRBV28	TRBJ2-5	-	-	CASSLLSLQETQYF	TGTGCCAGCAGTTTATTGTCCCTACAAGAGACCCAGTACTTC
TRBV9	TRBJ2-2	TRBD1	-	CASSARQGGTGELFF	TGTGCCAGCAGCGCCCGACAGGGGGGGACCGGGGAGCTGTTTTTT
TRBV19	TRBJ2-1	-	-	CASSIDRGGVGQFF	TGTGCCAGTAGTATAGATCGGGGCGGGGTTGGGCAGTTCTTC
TRBV7-2	TRBJ1-5	-	-	CASSLGAQPQHF	TGTGCCAGCAGCTTGGGGGCCCAGCCCCAGCATTTT
TRBV5-4	TRBJ2-7	TRBD2	-	CASTRGGTYEQYF	TGTGCCAGCACGCGGGGGGGCACCTACGAGCAGTACTTC
TRBV2	TRBJ2-2	-	-	CASSPGQYTGELFF	TGTGCCAGCAGTCCCGGACAGTACACCGGGGAGCTGTTTTTT
TRBV9	TRBJ1-3	-	-	CASSGGTVRKDTIYF	TGTGCCAGCAGCGGCGGGACCGTGAGAAAGGACACCATATATTTT
TRBV5-1	TRBJ1-1	TRBD1	-	CASSSQGSLNTEAFF	TGCGCCAGCAGCTCACAGGGGTCGCTGAACACTGAAGCTTTCTTT
TRBV3-1/TRBV3-2	TRBJ2-2	-	-	CASRVPAGTGELFF	TGTGCCAGCAGGGTGCCCGCGGGCACCGGGGAGCTGTTTTTT
TRBV7-3	TRBJ2-7	-	few	CASSRKQGYEQYF	TGTGCCAGCAGCCGCAAACAGGGCTACGAGCAGTACTTC
TRBV12-3/TRBV12-4	TRBJ2-2	TRBD2	-	CAAGAGYPGELFF	TGTGCCGCAGGAGCGGGGTATCCCGGGGAGCTGTTTTTT
TRBV2	TRBJ2-7	-	-	CASNPNREGVYEQYF	TGTGCCAGCAACCCGAACAGGGAGGGCGTCTACGAGCAGTACTTC